Below, one T cell receptor (beta chain) is given with its context. Vbeta (60) and Jbeta (13) primers were used in the PCR. Profiling relied on immunoSEQ multiplex PCR, and the TCRdb table lists in-frame clones only, not all of them. Among under 250,000 clones listed, more than 75% were seen once. The CDR3 spans 18 residues. V was clipped by 3 bases and J by 4 bases; unmatched bases: 10. Germline V gives CDR1 SGHVS, CDR2 FQNEAQ. The entry originates in a study of cytomegalovirus exposure and HLA in healthy donors. This receptor was identified in a man aged 40-50 years in good health and CMV-seropositive. Specimen: PBMCs. The V and J genes are TRBV7-8 and TRBJ2-2; 11 nucleotides match TRBD2. The CDR3 DNA is TGTGCCAGCAGCTTGGGTAGCGGGAGGGTCCGGGGCACCGGGGAGCTGTTTTTT. This codes for CASSLGSGRVRGTGELFF. Variable domain in full (rest from reference TRBV7-8 and TRBJ2-2): GAGVSQSPRYKVAKRGQDVALRCDPISGHVSLFWYQQALGQGPEFLTYFQNEAQLDKSGLPSDRFFAERPEGSVSTLKIQRTQQEDSAVYLCASSLGSGRVRGTGELFFGEGSRLTVL.